This TCR beta chain was documented in a study of T-cell memory formation after mild COVID-19. TCRdb used MiXCR to reprocess the 5' RACE reads, holding one entry per CDR3 protein. Found here are some 350,000 distinct CDR3 sequences, approximately 13% of them singletons; the top ten hold about a fifth. The CDR3 sequence is 13 residues long. In germline, CDR1 is SGHRS, CDR2 YFSETQ. V gave up 4 bases and J gave up 3 bases, with 11 bases separating them. The table lists this clonotype with a few counts. Material for sequencing was PBMCs or a T cell subset sorted from them (not recorded which). The V call is TRBV5-1, the J call TRBJ2-7; no firm D call. The sequence came from a man between 18 and 35 years old who had mild COVID-19 (a few samples of this study predate the infection). Cell type and time point are not known. As DNA, the CDR3 is TGCGCCAGCAGCCGTACACGAGACTACGAGCAGTACTTC. Its translation is CASSRTRDYEQYF.